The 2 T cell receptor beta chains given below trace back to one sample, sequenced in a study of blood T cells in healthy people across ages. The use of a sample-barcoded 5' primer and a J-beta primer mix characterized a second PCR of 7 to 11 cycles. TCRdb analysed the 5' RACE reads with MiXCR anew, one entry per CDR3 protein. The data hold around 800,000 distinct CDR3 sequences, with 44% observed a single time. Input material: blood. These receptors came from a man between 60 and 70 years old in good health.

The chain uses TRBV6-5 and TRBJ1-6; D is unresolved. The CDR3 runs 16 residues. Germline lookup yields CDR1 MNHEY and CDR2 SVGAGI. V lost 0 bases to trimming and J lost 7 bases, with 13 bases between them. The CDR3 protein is CASSYSRFVQNSPLHF. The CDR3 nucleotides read TGTGCCAGCAGTTACTCGAGGTTCGTTCAGAATTCACCCCTCCACTTT.

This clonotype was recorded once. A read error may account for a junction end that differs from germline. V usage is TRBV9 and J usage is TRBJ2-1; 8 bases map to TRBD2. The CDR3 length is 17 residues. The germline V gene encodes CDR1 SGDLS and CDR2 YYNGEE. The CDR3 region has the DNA TGTGCCAGCAGCGTAGGAAGCGGGAGAAGCTCCTACAATAAGCAGTTCTTC. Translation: CASSVGSGRSSYNKQFF.